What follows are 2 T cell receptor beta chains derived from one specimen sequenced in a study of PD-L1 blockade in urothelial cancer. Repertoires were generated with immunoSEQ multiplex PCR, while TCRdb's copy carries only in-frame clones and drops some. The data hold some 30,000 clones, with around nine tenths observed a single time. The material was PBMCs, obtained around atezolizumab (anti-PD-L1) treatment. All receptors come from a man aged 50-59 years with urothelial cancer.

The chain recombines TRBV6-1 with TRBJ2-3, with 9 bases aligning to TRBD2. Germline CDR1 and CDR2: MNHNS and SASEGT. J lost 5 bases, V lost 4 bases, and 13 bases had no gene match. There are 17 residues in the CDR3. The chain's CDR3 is CASSGRGGGAIGDTQYF. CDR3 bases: TGTGCCAGCAGTGGGAGAGGCGGGGGGGCCATCGGAGATACGCAGTATTTT.

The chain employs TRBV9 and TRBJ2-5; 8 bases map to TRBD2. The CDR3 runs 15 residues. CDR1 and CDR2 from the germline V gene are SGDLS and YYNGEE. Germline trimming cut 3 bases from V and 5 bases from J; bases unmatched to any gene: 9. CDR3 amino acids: CASSAYTGGSETQYF. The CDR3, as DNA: TGTGCCAGCAGCGCCTACACGGGGGGGTCTGAGACCCAGTACTTC.